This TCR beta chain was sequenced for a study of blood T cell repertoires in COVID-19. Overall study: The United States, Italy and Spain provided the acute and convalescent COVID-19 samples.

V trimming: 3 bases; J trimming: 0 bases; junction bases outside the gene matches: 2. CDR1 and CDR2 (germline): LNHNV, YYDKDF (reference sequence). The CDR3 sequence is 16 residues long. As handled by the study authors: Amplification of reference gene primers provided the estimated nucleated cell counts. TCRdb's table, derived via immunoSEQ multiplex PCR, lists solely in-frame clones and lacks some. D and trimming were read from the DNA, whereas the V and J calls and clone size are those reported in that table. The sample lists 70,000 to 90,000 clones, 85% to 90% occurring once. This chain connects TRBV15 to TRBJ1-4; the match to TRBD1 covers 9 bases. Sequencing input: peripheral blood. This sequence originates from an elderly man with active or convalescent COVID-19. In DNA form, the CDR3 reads TGTGCCACCAGCAGGGGGACAGGGACAACTAATGAAAAACTGTTTTTT. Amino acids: CATSRGTGTTNEKLFF.